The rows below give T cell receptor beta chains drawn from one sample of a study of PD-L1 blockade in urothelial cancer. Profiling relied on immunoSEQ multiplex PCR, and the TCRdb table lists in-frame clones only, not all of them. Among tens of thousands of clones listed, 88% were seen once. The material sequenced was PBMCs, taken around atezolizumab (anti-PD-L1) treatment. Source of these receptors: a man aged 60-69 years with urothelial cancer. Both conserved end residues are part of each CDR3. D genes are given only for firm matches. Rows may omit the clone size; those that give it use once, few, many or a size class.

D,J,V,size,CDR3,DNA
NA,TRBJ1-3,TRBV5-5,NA,CASSLGQTTGNTIYF,TGTGCCAGCAGCTTGGGGCAAACTACCGGAAACACCATATATTTT
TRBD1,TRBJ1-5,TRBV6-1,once,CASSEPVTGGGFYSNQPQHF,TGTGCCAGCAGTGAACCGGTGACAGGGGGGGGGTTCTATAGCAATCAGCCCCAGCATTTT
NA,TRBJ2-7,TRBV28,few,CASTFNRGTYEQYF,TGTGCCAGCACCTTCAACCGAGGAACCTACGAGCAGTACTTC
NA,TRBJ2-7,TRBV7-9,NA,CASSPTAPTGNYEQYF,TGTGCCAGCAGCCCCACCGCCCCGACAGGTAACTACGAGCAGTACTTC
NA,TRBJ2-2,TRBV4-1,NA,CASSQVGPGSGTGELFF,TGCGCCAGCAGCCAAGTCGGTCCGGGATCGGGCACCGGGGAGCTGTTTTTT
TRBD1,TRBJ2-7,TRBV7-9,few,CASSPTPGQASYEQYF,TGTGCCAGCAGCCCTACTCCCGGACAGGCCTCCTACGAGCAGTACTTC
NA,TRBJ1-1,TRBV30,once,CAWRTGQVTRVNTEAFF,TGTGCCTGGAGGACCGGCCAAGTAACCCGGGTGAACACTGAAGCTTTCTTT
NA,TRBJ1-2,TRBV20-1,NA,CSVNEGYTF,TGCAGTGTAAATGAGGGCTACACCTTC
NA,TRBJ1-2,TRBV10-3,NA,CAISGGPLRYGYTF,TGTGCCATCAGTGGGGGGCCGCTTAGATATGGCTACACCTTC
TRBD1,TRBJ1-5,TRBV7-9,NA,CASSSDRGNQPQHF,TGTGCCAGCAGCTCCGACAGGGGGAATCAGCCCCAGCATTTT
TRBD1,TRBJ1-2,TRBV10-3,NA,CAISEGGTGLASTF,TGTGCCATCAGTGAGGGAGGGACAGGGTTGGCTAGCACCTTC
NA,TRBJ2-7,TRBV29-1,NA,CSAWDWTYEQYF,TGCAGCGCCTGGGACTGGACCTACGAGCAGTACTTC
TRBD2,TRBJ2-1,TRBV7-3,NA,CASRTSGGDEQFF,TGTGCCAGCAGGACTAGCGGGGGAGATGAGCAGTTCTTC
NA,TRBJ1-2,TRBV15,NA,CATSSWQITNYGYTF,TGTGCCACCAGCAGTTGGCAGATCACTAACTATGGCTACACCTTC
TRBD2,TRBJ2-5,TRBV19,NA,CASSSLLAGGGETQYF,TGTGCCAGTAGTTCGTTACTAGCGGGAGGGGGGGAGACCCAGTACTTC
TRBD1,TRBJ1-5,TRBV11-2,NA,CASSLGQGSFQPQHF,TGTGCCAGCAGCCTCGGACAGGGTAGTTTTCAGCCCCAGCATTTT
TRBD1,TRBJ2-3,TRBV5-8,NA,CASRDRFSGDTQYF,TGTGCCAGCAGGGACAGGTTCTCGGGCGATACGCAGTATTTT
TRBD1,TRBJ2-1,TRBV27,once,CASSLQTGGHNEQFF,TGTGCCAGCAGTCTCCAGACAGGGGGTCACAATGAGCAGTTCTTC
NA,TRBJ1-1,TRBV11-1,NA,CASSLFLGAGPEAFF,TGTGCCAGCAGCTTATTCCTGGGTGCGGGACCTGAAGCTTTCTTT
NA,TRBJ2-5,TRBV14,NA,CASSQEGPYQETQYF,TGTGCCAGCAGCCAAGAGGGGCCGTACCAAGAGACCCAGTACTTC
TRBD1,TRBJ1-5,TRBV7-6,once,CASSLEAGGLGNQPQHF,TGTGCCAGCAGCTTAGAGGCAGGGGGGCTTGGCAATCAGCCCCAGCATTTT
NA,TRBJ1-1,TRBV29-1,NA,CSVEDPFTEAFF,TGCAGCGTTGAAGACCCGTTCACTGAAGCTTTCTTT
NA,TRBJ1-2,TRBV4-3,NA,CASSQVRVVGFGYTF,TGCGCCAGCAGCCAAGTGAGGGTAGTAGGTTTTGGCTACACCTTC
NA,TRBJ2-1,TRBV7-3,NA,CASSTGGVEQFF,TGTGCCAGCAGCACCGGGGGAGTAGAGCAGTTCTTC
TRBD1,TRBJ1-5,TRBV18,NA,CASSETGTGGQPQHF,TGTGCCAGCTCAGAAACCGGGACAGGGGGCCAGCCCCAGCATTTT
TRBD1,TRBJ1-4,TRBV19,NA,CATGTGGTLNEKLFF,TGTGCCACCGGGACAGGCGGAACTCTTAATGAAAAACTGTTTTTT
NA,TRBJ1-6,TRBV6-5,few,CASGGNSPLHF,TGTGCCAGCGGAGGGAATTCACCCCTCCACTTT
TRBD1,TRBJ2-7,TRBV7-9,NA,CASSPLTGGDEQYF,TGTGCCAGCAGCCCGCTGACAGGGGGCGACGAGCAGTACTTC
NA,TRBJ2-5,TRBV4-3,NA,CASSQDVGGGRTQYF,TGCGCCAGCAGCCAAGACGTGGGCGGGGGCCGGACCCAGTACTTC
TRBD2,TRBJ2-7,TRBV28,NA,CASSQLGLAGDNEQYF,TGTGCCAGCAGTCAATTGGGACTAGCGGGAGATAACGAGCAGTACTTC
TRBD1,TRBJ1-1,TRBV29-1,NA,CSVSPTGRNTEAFF,TGCAGCGTTTCTCCGACAGGGAGGAACACTGAAGCTTTCTTT
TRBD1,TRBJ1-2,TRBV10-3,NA,CAISENPDRGYGYTF,TGTGCCATCAGTGAAAACCCCGACAGGGGCTATGGCTACACCTTC
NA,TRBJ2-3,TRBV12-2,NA,CASRHIRGRGSHYTDTQYF,TGTGCAAGTCGTCATATCAGGGGAAGAGGGTCGCATTACACAGATACGCAGTATTTT
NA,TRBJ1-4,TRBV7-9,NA,CASSLTISGGEKLFF,TGTGCCAGCAGCTTAACAATTTCCGGAGGTGAAAAACTGTTTTTT
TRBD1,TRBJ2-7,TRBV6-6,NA,CASSKDRAYEQYF,TGTGCCAGCAGTAAGGACAGGGCCTACGAGCAGTACTTC
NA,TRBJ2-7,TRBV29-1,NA,CSVLKFGGEHEQYF,TGCAGCGTACTGAAGTTTGGGGGCGAGCACGAGCAGTACTTC
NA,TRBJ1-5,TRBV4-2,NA,CASSRAPGGQPQHF,TGTGCCAGCAGCCGAGCCCCGGGAGGTCAGCCCCAGCATTTT
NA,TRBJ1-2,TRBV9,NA,CASSVEGRTVYGYTF,TGTGCCAGCAGCGTAGAGGGCAGGACAGTCTATGGCTACACCTTC
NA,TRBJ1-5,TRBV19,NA,CASRQGPQPQHF,TGTGCCAGTAGACAGGGCCCTCAGCCCCAGCATTTT
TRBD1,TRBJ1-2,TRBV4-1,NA,CASSTRQGVANYGYTF,TGCGCCAGCAGCACCCGCCAGGGGGTAGCTAACTATGGCTACACCTTC
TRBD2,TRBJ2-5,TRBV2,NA,CASTKRTSGGQETQYF,TGTGCCAGCACCAAAAGGACTAGCGGGGGCCAAGAGACCCAGTACTTC
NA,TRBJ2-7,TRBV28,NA,CATAGISTYEQYF,TGTGCCACCGCAGGGATTTCGACCTACGAGCAGTACTTC
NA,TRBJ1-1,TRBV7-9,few,CASSRVNTEAFF,TGTGCCAGCAGCCGGGTGAACACTGAAGCTTTCTTT
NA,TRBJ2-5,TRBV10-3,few,CAARTTQETQYF,TGTGCCGCCCGGACTACCCAAGAGACCCAGTACTTC
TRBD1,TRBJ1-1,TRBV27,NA,CASSPGTGWTEAFF,TGTGCCAGCAGTCCCGGGACAGGGTGGACTGAAGCTTTCTTT
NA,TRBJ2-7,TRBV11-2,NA,CASSSTSSGIEQYF,TGTGCCAGCAGCTCGACATCCTCGGGGATCGAGCAGTACTTC
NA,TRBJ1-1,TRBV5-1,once,CASSLGGNTEAFF,TGCGCCAGCAGCTTGGGAGGGAACACTGAAGCTTTCTTT
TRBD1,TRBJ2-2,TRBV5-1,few,CASRPGQGLDTGELFF,TGCGCCAGCAGACCGGGACAGGGATTGGACACCGGGGAGCTGTTTTTT
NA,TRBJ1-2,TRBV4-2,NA,CASSQETLGGPLSGYTF,TGTGCCAGCAGCCAAGAAACGTTGGGGGGGCCCTTGTCGGGCTACACCTTC
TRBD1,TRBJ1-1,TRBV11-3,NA,CASSLTGTGVYTEAFF,TGTGCCAGCAGCTTAACCGGGACAGGGGTATACACTGAAGCTTTCTTT
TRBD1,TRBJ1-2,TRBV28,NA,CASFTGVGGYTF,TGTGCCAGCTTTACAGGGGTGGGTGGCTACACCTTC